These T cell receptor beta chains were read from a single sample in a study of Graves' ophthalmopathy and Graves' hyperthyroidism. TCRdb passed the multiplex PCR reads through MiXCR, listing each CDR3 protein once. This table holds about 390,000 distinct CDR3 sequences, roughly 15% found once. The sample was peripheral blood. These receptors originate from a woman between 18 and 29 years old with stable Graves' hyperthyroidism. CDR3s include the opening cysteine and the closing phenylalanine or tryptophan. Each record gives: J gene, V gene, D gene, CDR3 protein. D genes are given only for firm matches.

TRBJ1-1,TRBV19,NA,CASSEQGMWNTEAFF
TRBJ2-6,TRBV28,TRBD1,CASIPRGRGANVLTF
TRBJ2-6,TRBV4-2,TRBD1,CASSPTGGSGANVLTF
TRBJ1-5,TRBV9,TRBD1,CASSVEGTGVQPQHF
TRBJ1-6,TRBV12-3/TRBV12-4,TRBD1,CASTRQGVSYNSPLHF
TRBJ1-1,TRBV6-1,NA,CASSAGQINTEAFF
TRBJ1-2,TRBV6-1,NA,CASREEALNYGYTF
TRBJ2-5,TRBV11-2,NA,CASSLNTETQYF
TRBJ1-1,TRBV7-2,NA,CASSAELNTEAFF
TRBJ1-2,TRBV7-9,NA,CASSLADSSNYGYTF
TRBJ2-2,TRBV10-3,TRBD2,CAISESSGANTGELFF
TRBJ1-3,TRBV20-1,NA,CSARRRAGNTIYF
TRBJ1-5,TRBV12-3/TRBV12-4,TRBD1,CASSLGQGKGYRNQPQHF
TRBJ1-1,TRBV7-3,NA,CASSLEGSFEAFF
TRBJ1-6,TRBV2,NA,CASSGQHALYNSPLHF
TRBJ1-1,TRBV6-2/TRBV6-3,NA,CASSRRGNTEALF
TRBJ2-5,TRBV20-1,NA,CSARDLGEETQYF
TRBJ1-1,TRBV25-1,NA,CASSSTEAFF
TRBJ1-6,TRBV12-3/TRBV12-4,NA,CASSYTSYNSPLHF
TRBJ2-7,TRBV28,NA,CASSWTDAYEQYF
TRBJ2-5,TRBV7-2,TRBD2,CASSGQTSALETQYF
TRBJ1-1,TRBV5-1,NA,CASSRGSGVMNTEAFF
TRBJ1-5,TRBV6-1,NA,CASRSGLRNQPQHF
TRBJ2-5,TRBV6-2/TRBV6-3,TRBD1,CASSYGDRGAGETQYF
TRBJ2-7,TRBV29-1,NA,CSVRDGAYEQYF
TRBJ1-1,TRBV10-2,NA,CASSEQGRAEAFF
TRBJ2-2,TRBV6-5,NA,CASSYGTTGELFF
TRBJ2-7,TRBV6-4,NA,CASSETGESHEQYF
TRBJ1-2,TRBV7-8,NA,CASSLGRVGYGYTF
TRBJ1-1,TRBV15,NA,CATSKLPGHEAFF
TRBJ2-5,TRBV18,TRBD1,CASSRDRGVETQYF
TRBJ2-5,TRBV12-3/TRBV12-4,TRBD1,CASSFADRGRQETQYF
TRBJ2-7,TRBV7-2,TRBD2,CASSFGTIFGEQYF
TRBJ1-2,TRBV12-3/TRBV12-4,TRBD1,CASSLYDRGYNYGYTF
TRBJ1-6,TRBV3-1,NA,CASSQGVRLPNSPLHF
TRBJ1-2,TRBV12-3/TRBV12-4,NA,CASGHRANYGYTF
TRBJ2-5,TRBV7-8,NA,CASSLTKEETQYF
TRBJ2-7,TRBV29-1,TRBD1,CSVEGRTGSYEQYF
TRBJ1-2,TRBV27,TRBD1,CASSFSGGYGYTF
TRBJ2-5,TRBV28,NA,CASSLYGVGETQYF
TRBJ1-2,TRBV2,TRBD1,CASSERTGASDYGYTF
TRBJ1-1,TRBV19,NA,CASSEPLNTEAFF
TRBJ1-6,TRBV20-1,NA,CSAYGQSSYNSPLHF
TRBJ1-1,TRBV5-1,TRBD1,CASSLGTGGYPEAFF
TRBJ1-1,TRBV4-1,NA,CASSASGIGTEAFF
TRBJ2-5,TRBV4-2,TRBD2,CASSQAPSGGAGETQYF
TRBJ2-7,TRBV29-1,TRBD1,CSDLRPPGQEVYEQYF
TRBJ1-1,TRBV10-3,NA,CAISESAGNTEAFF
TRBJ2-2,TRBV5-1,TRBD2,CASSFGGLAGAQNTGELFF
TRBJ2-7,TRBV27,TRBD1,CASSLGDRFYYEQYF